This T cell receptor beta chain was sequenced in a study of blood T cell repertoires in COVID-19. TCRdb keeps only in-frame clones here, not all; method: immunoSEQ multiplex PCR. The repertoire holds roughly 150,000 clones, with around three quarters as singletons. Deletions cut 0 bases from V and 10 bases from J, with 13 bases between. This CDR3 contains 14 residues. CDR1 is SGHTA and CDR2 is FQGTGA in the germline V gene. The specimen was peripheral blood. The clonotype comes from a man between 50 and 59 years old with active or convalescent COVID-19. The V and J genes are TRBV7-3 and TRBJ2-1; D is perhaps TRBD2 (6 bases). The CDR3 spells CASSLTAYREEQFF. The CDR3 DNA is TGTGCCAGCAGCTTAACGGCCTATCGGGAGGAGCAGTTCTTC.